This T cell receptor (beta chain) was identified during a study of T cells in Graves' hyperthyroidism and ophthalmopathy (dated 2019 in TCRdb). Background for the entire study: Peripheral blood samples were taken at the time of initial diagnosis, prior to any treatment. To identify distinguishing TCR V-J signatures, a discovery cohort of some 100 patients was used, comprising some 45 with Graves' ophthalmopathy and some 60 with stable Graves' hyperthyroidism. Whether ophthalmopathy could be predicted prospectively was tested in an independent validation cohort made up of approximately 19 hyperthyroidism patients plus 17 patients who later progressed to ophthalmopathy. For training and testing, the roughly 97 patients in the discovery cohort were randomly divided in a 7:3 ratio. In six Graves' hyperthyroidism patients, the study also compared T-cell repertoires from thyroid tissue with T-cell repertoires from blood. After sampling, hyperthyroidism patients received methimazole starting at 30 mg daily, and ophthalmopathy patients received high-dose intravenous methylprednisolone. TCR Vbeta CDR3 sequencing of 135 peripheral blood samples (approximately 44 ophthalmopathy, 70 to 85 hyperthyroidism and some 17 progressor patients) is reported in the paper. The full study reports these points: No statistical method was used to fix the sample size in advance, and group allocation was not hidden from the investigators. In validation, the model predicted progression to ophthalmopathy a median of about 6.8 months before onset, with about 64% sensitivity and roughly 72% specificity. Most expanded thyroid clonotypes (frequency above 0.001) were also detected in blood, suggesting blood repertoires may reflect thyroid immune responses. In cross-validation, a model built on a 13 V-J signature told ophthalmopathy apart from stable hyperthyroidism with 87.88% sensitivity and around 81% specificity, and in testing the same model reached 80%/75%.

This clonotype was seen many times. The specificity of this receptor is unknown. One base away there is no much larger clone; base qualities are not given. The germline V gene (reference sequence) gives CDR1 as DFQATT and CDR2 as SNEGSKA. Counted from cysteine to phenylalanine, this CDR3 has 13 amino acids. Only the CDR3 region is kept as DNA, spanning 39 bases read in frame from base 1. Trimming takes 3 bases off V and 8 bases off J; junction bases not matched to a gene: 5. The TCR beta CDR3 regions were amplified from the RNA transcripts. For the first round of RT-PCR on the TCR CDR3, the HTBI primer set was used together with the Qiagen OneStep RT-PCR kit. A second multiplex PCR round built the libraries, followed by size selection and purification. The libraries were sequenced on an Illumina HiSeq2000 using paired-end 100 bp reads. As for the original processing: SOAPnuke was used to process the raw data, removing reads that contained adapters or uncalled bases, had a mean Phred below 15, or lacked an exact match to the constant primer or identifier. COPE v1.2.5 was used to merge high-quality paired reads, and clonotypes were defined as unique nucleotide sequences. Clonotypes were aligned to IMGT TRBV, TRBD and TRBJ reference segments using MiTCR v1.1. The analysis was restricted to V-J combinations with a frequency above 0.0001, which together covered just over 98% of the repertoires. A TCS score was defined as the ratio of F50 (clonal expansion) to E x V (chaos), with BLOSUM62-based TCRdist applied between CDR3 peptides within each V-J. Welch's t-statistics and random forest reduced around 550 V-J features to 13, which were used in a naive Bayes classifier (R e1071). TCRdb trimmed public reads at Q25 via fastp, called clones via MiXCR and kept in-frame beta chains. Every distinct CDR3 protein forms one entry, paired with its most common genes and DNA. It is TCRdb's table, rather than the study itself, that gives the V and J calls and clone size. The table for this sample lists 400,000 or so distinct CDR3 sequences; nearly 15% of them were counted only once. Under 25% of the sample lies in the top ten.

In the ophthalmopathy patients, disease was moderately to severely active, with a Clinical Activity Score of 3 or more, a NOSPECS grade of 4 or more, and a duration of less than 3 months. Any patient with an uncontrolled infection, another autoimmune disease, pregnancy or lactation was excluded. Diagnoses relied on clinical symptoms, serum thyroxine and TRAb, thyroid ultrasound and orbital computed tomography. PBMCs were separated from 7.5 to 10 ml of fresh peripheral blood using Ficoll-Paque density gradient centrifugation. Total RNA was extracted with Trizol reagent, and quality was checked on an Agilent 2100 Bioanalyzer.

This chain is built from TRBV20-1 and TRBJ1-4, with 8 middle bases fitting TRBD1. This sequence originates from a woman aged 60-70 years with Graves' ophthalmopathy. Sequenced input: blood. The CDR3 reads as follows: CSASRQGREKLFF. The nucleotide sequence reads as follows: TGCAGTGCTAGTCGACAGGGGCGGGAAAAACTGTTTTTT.